Sequencing of this TCR beta chain was carried out in a study of control samples from healthy donors and cancer patients. Germline assignment: CDR1 SQVTM and CDR2 ANQGSEA. This CDR3 has 15 residues. Trimming removed 6 bases from V and 0 bases from J; junction bases left unmatched: 7. TCRdb's table, derived via immunoSEQ multiplex PCR, lists solely in-frame clones and lacks some. Seen here are tens of thousands of clones, 94% observed once, and the top ten hold around 4.2%. Input material: blood. The genes are TRBV29-1 and TRBJ2-5; 10 nucleotides align to TRBD2. This TCR derives from a man aged 25 to 40 in good health. The CDR3 DNA reads as TGCAGCGTGGTAGGGACTAGCGCCAACCAAGAGACCCAGTACTTC. Amino acid sequence: CSVVGTSANQETQYF.